This T cell receptor beta chain originates from a study of tumor T cells in aggressive B-cell lymphoma. The CDR3 loop spans 13 amino acids. Trimming removed 1 base at V and 2 bases at J, with 6 bases between. The V gene's germline CDR1 is MNHEY and CDR2 SMNVEV (reference sequence). Some clones are missing from TCRdb's copy, which holds only in-frame ones; the method was immunoSEQ multiplex PCR. The sample has approximately 750 clones, 90% seen once. The J gene is TRBJ2-7, the V gene TRBV27; D remains ambiguous. Sequenced: tumor tissue. The receptor's source is an adult with diffuse large B cell lymphoma. CDR3 nucleotides: TGTGCCAGCAGTTTATACAGAACCTACGAGCAGTACTTC. Its protein is CASSLYRTYEQYF.